The following is a TCR beta chain sequence with its context. No antigen is known for it. CDR1 SGHNT and CDR2 YYREEE come from the germline V gene (reference sequence). Losses at the gene ends were 0 bases for V and 5 bases for J; bases not matched to a gene: 4. The CDR3 covers 14 residues. The data were obtained in a study of CD39 and CD103 CD8 tumor-infiltrating T cells. Study-wide results and limits: DP TIL clonotypes were rarely found in blood or uninvolved lymph node.

TCRdb's copy holds only in-frame clones and misses some; the assay was immunoSEQ multiplex PCR. The table includes about 15,000 clones, just over 90% detected once. The source of this sequence is a human donor with head and neck squamous cell carcinoma. The sample taken for sequencing was CD8+ T cells sorted from blood. Documented subset: total memory CD8 T cells (CD45RA-CCR7+/-) from blood or uninvolved lymph node. J is TRBJ1-1 and V is TRBV5-4; 7 bases are a match to TRBD1. The CDR3 reads CASSLEAGGTEAFF. In DNA form, the CDR3 reads TGTGCCAGCAGCTTGGAGGCAGGGGGGACTGAAGCTTTCTTT.